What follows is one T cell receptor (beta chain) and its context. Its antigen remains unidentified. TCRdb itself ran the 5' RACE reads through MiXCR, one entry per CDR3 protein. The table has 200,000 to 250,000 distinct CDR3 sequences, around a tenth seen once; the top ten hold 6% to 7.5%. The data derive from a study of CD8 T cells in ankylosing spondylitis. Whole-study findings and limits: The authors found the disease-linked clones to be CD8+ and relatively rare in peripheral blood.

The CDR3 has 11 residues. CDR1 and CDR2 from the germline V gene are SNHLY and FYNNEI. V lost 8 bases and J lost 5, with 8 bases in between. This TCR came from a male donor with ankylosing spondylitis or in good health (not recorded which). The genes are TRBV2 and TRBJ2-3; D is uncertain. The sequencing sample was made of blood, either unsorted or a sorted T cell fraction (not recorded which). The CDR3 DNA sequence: TGTGCCAGCCTCCAAATAGATACGCAGTATTTT. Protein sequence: CASLQIDTQYF.